The rows below give T cell receptor beta chains drawn from one sample of a study of T cells in Graves' hyperthyroidism and ophthalmopathy. TCRdb reprocessed the multiplex PCR reads via MiXCR and lists one record per CDR3 protein. The data show nearly 250,000 distinct CDR3 sequences, over 15% seen once. Sequences were obtained from blood. The source is a woman between 18 and 29 years old with Graves' ophthalmopathy. The CDR3 runs from the conserved cysteine through the conserved F or W. D genes are given only for firm matches. Not all rows give a size; the values are once, few, many and, for expanded clones, a class.

clone_size	v_call	d_call	j_call	cdr3_nt	cdr3_aa
many	TRBV6-2/TRBV6-3	-	TRBJ1-1	TGTGCCAGCAGTCTTACCCGGACAGTCGACACTGAAGCTTTCTTT	CASSLTRTVDTEAFF
many	TRBV3-1	TRBD1	TRBJ1-4	TGTGCCAGCAGCCAAGAGAGAGGGGGCTATGAAAAACTGTTTTTT	CASSQERGGYEKLFF
many	TRBV15	-	TRBJ1-1	TGTGCCACCAGCAGAGATAAATCTTGGAACACTGAAGCTTTCTTT	CATSRDKSWNTEAFF
many	TRBV6-1	TRBD1	TRBJ2-7	TGTGCCAGCAGTCCTTCACAGGGGGCGGCCTACGAGCAGTACTTC	CASSPSQGAAYEQYF
many	TRBV28	-	TRBJ2-5	TGTGCCAGCAGTTTCTCGGCTAGCGTAGGGCAAGAGACCCAGTACTTC	CASSFSASVGQETQYF
many	TRBV6-1	-	TRBJ2-4	TGTGCCAGCACCCACCCCAGGGATGGACTTCTTGAGGCCAAAAACATTCAGTACTTC	CASTHPRDGLLEAKNIQYF
many	TRBV6-1	TRBD1	TRBJ2-3	TGTGCCAGCACCCAATACGGGACAGGGGATGAAGATACGCAGTATTTT	CASTQYGTGDEDTQYF
many	TRBV19	-	TRBJ1-4	TGTGCCAGTACACCAGGGGAGGAAAAACTGTTTTTT	CASTPGEEKLFF
-	TRBV19	TRBD1	TRBJ2-1	TGTGCCAGTAGTAAAGTTTCGGTTCGGGACAGGGGGCGTGAGCAGTTCTTC	CASSKVSVRDRGREQFF
many	TRBV6-1	-	TRBJ2-3	TGTGCCAGCAGAGGGGAACTTGTCACAGATACGCAGTATTTT	CASRGELVTDTQYF
many	TRBV11-1	-	TRBJ2-1	TGTGCCAGCAGCCCTAGGGAATTCGGCAATGAGCAGTTCTTC	CASSPREFGNEQFF
-	TRBV3-1	-	TRBJ1-2	TGTGCCAGCAGCCAAGGGGCGGGCTACACCTTC	CASSQGAGYTF
many	TRBV5-1	TRBD2	TRBJ2-3	TGCGCCAGCAGCCACGGCGGCGGGGGGGGTATAGATACGCAGTATTTT	CASSHGGGGGIDTQYF
few	TRBV5-1	-	TRBJ1-1	TGCGCCAGCAGCCCTAACAGTTACACTGAAGCTTTCTTT	CASSPNSYTEAFF
many	TRBV6-1	-	TRBJ2-2	TGTGCCAGCAGTTTACCACTTAGCGATAACACCGGGGAGCTGTTTTTT	CASSLPLSDNTGELFF
many	TRBV7-8	-	TRBJ1-2	TGTGCCAGCAGCACCACTAACTATGGCTACACCTTC	CASSTTNYGYTF
many	TRBV3-1	-	TRBJ2-1	TGTGCCAGCAGCCAAGCAGGGGGGCAGTATGAGCAGTTCTTC	CASSQAGGQYEQFF
-	TRBV29-1	TRBD1	TRBJ2-6	TGCAGCGTTTCCGGGACAGGGGAGGGGGTAGTTGGGGCCAACGTCCTGACTTTC	CSVSGTGEGVVGANVLTF
many	TRBV29-1	TRBD1	TRBJ2-5	TGCAGCGCCCGGACAGGTTTTGAGACCCAGTACTTC	CSARTGFETQYF
-	TRBV7-3	TRBD2	TRBJ2-1	TGTGCCAGCAGCCATCCTAGCGGGGGGGTCAATGAGCAGTTCTTC	CASSHPSGGVNEQFF
many	TRBV27	-	TRBJ2-5	TGTGCCAGCGGCGCAGGAAGAGCGACCCAGTACTTC	CASGAGRATQYF
many	TRBV6-2/TRBV6-3	-	TRBJ1-1	TGTGCCAGCAGTTATTCGGGAGACTTTGAAGCTTTCTTT	CASSYSGDFEAFF
many	TRBV5-6	TRBD2	TRBJ2-2	TGTGCCAGCAGGGTTAGGTCTAGCGGGGCGAACACCGGGGAGCTGTTTTTT	CASRVRSSGANTGELFF
few	TRBV11-2	-	TRBJ1-6	TGTGCCAGCAGCTTAGGTGGCAGGAATTCACCCCTCCACTTT	CASSLGGRNSPLHF
many	TRBV7-8	-	TRBJ1-5	TGTGCCAGCAGCTTTTATAGCAATCAGCCCCAGCATTTT	CASSFYSNQPQHF
-	TRBV6-1	TRBD2	TRBJ2-1	TGTGCCAGCAGGGAGAGCGGGAGAGCCTACAATGAGCAGTTCTTC	CASRESGRAYNEQFF
many	TRBV3-2	-	TRBJ1-6	TGTGCCAGCAAGGACAGCTATAATTCACCCCTCCACTTT	CASKDSYNSPLHF
many	TRBV20-1	-	TRBJ1-1	TGCAGTGCTAGAGCCCTGAACACTGAAGCTTTCTTT	CSARALNTEAFF
many	TRBV5-1	-	TRBJ2-3	TGCGCCAGCAGTTTGGGGGTCGGGAACACAGATACGCAGTATTTT	CASSLGVGNTDTQYF
many	TRBV11-2	-	TRBJ2-7	TGTGCCAGCAGCTTAGAACACCAATCATCCTACGAGCAGTACTTC	CASSLEHQSSYEQYF
many	TRBV7-2	-	TRBJ1-2	TGTGCCAGCAGCTCGTCAAGGGTTGATGGCTACACCTTC	CASSSSRVDGYTF
many	TRBV12-3/TRBV12-4	-	TRBJ2-3	TGTGCCAGCAGTTTGGAACCCCTTAGCACAGATACGCAGTATTTT	CASSLEPLSTDTQYF
many	TRBV28	-	TRBJ1-6	TGTGCCAGCAGTGTGACGGGGAGAAATTCACCCCTCCACTTT	CASSVTGRNSPLHF
many	TRBV20-1	-	TRBJ2-3	TGCAGTGCTAGAAGGACTAGCACAGATACGCAGTATTTT	CSARRTSTDTQYF
-	TRBV7-9	TRBD2	TRBJ2-3	TGTGCCAGCAGCTTAGGACTAGCGGTCCAGGTCGGAGATACGCAGTATTTT	CASSLGLAVQVGDTQYF
-	TRBV29-1	-	TRBJ2-2	-	CSVEFPWASTYEQYFGPDTGELFF
many	TRBV7-8	TRBD2	TRBJ2-1	TGTGCCAGCAGCTTAGTGGGGACTAGCGGGGTGGGACTCTACAATGAGCAGTTCTTC	CASSLVGTSGVGLYNEQFF
many	TRBV5-5	TRBD1	TRBJ1-4	TGTGCCAGCAGCCCCCCTCCGGACAGGGCAGATAATGAAAAACTGTTTTTT	CASSPPPDRADNEKLFF
many	TRBV27	-	TRBJ2-2	TGTGCCACCTTCAGAGTATTCCCCTCCGGGGAGCTGTTTTTT	CATFRVFPSGELFF
few	TRBV13	TRBD2	TRBJ2-1	TGTGCCAGCAGCGCTAGCGGGGCCTACAATGAGCAGTTCTTC	CASSASGAYNEQFF
many	TRBV5-1	TRBD2	TRBJ2-3	TGCGCCAGCAGCTTGGGACTAGCAAGGATTGAGGATACGCAGTATTTT	CASSLGLARIEDTQYF
many	TRBV28	TRBD2	TRBJ2-3	TGTGCCAGCAGCCGCCCCTGGGCGGGGGGGCCGTCAGATACGCAGTATTTT	CASSRPWAGGPSDTQYF
-	TRBV28	-	TRBJ1-5	TGTGCCAGCAGTTTAAAAACTGGTTGGGGGGATTCGGGTTGGGGGGAGAATCAGCCCCAGCATTTT	CASSLKTGWGDSGWGENQPQHF
many	TRBV20-1	-	TRBJ2-5	TGCAGTGCTAGAGGACAGGTAGCTCCCCACTTC	CSARGQVAPHF
many	TRBV20-1	-	TRBJ2-1	TGCAGTGCTAGTGTCAGTTTGAATGAGCAGTTCTTC	CSASVSLNEQFF
-	TRBV9	TRBD1	TRBJ2-6	TGTGCCAGCAGCGTACCTCGGACAGGCGACTCTGGGGCCAACGTCCTGACTTTC	CASSVPRTGDSGANVLTF
many	TRBV20-1	-	TRBJ2-7	TGCAGTGCTAAGGGGGAGGGCTACGAGCAGTACTTC	CSAKGEGYEQYF
-	TRBV18	-	TRBJ2-3	TGTGCCAGCTCACCACCGGGGGTCCTCACAGATACGCAGTATTTT	CASSPPGVLTDTQYF
many	TRBV7-2	TRBD2	TRBJ2-7	TGTGCCAGCAGCTTAGTTGGCTCGGGAGGGACCTACGAGCAGTACTTC	CASSLVGSGGTYEQYF
many	TRBV27	TRBD2	TRBJ2-2	TGTGCCAGCAGTGCTTTGACTAGCACGAACACCGGGGAGCTGTTTTTT	CASSALTSTNTGELFF
-	TRBV19	-	TRBJ1-5	TGTGCCAGTAGTAGGACAGTGATTAGCAATCAGCCCCAGCATTTT	CASSRTVISNQPQHF
many	TRBV5-1	-	TRBJ1-3	TGCGCCAGCAGCCAAGGACAGTTCTCTGGAAACACCATATATTTT	CASSQGQFSGNTIYF
many	TRBV6-1	TRBD2	TRBJ2-1	TGTGCCAGCAGTGCCCCCGGGACTAACAATGAGCAGTTCTTC	CASSAPGTNNEQFF
many	TRBV24-1	-	TRBJ2-7	TGTGCCACCAGTGACTCCTACGAGCAGTACTTC	CATSDSYEQYF
few	TRBV5-6	TRBD2	TRBJ2-5	TGTGCCAGCAGCCCTGCACTAGCGGGGGACCAAGAGACCCAGTACTTC	CASSPALAGDQETQYF
many	TRBV12-3/TRBV12-4	-	TRBJ1-5	TGTGCCAGCAGTCCTGCGGGGGGCCCTTGGCAGCCCCAGCATTTT	CASSPAGGPWQPQHF
many	TRBV9	-	TRBJ2-3	TGTGCCAGCAGCATCAGCGGGTCTAGCACAGATACGCAGTATTTT	CASSISGSSTDTQYF
many	TRBV12-3/TRBV12-4	-	TRBJ2-5	TGTGCCAGCAGTTTAAGTCGAGAGACCCAGTACTTC	CASSLSRETQYF
many	TRBV4-1	TRBD1	TRBJ1-6	TGCGCCAGCAGCCAACTTGGGACAGGGAACAATTCACCCCTCCACTTT	CASSQLGTGNNSPLHF